This entry is about one T cell receptor (beta chain). Its target is unknown. The data stem from a study of chemoradiotherapy in HPV16-positive cancers. Study information: Candidate HPV-specific clones and shared TCR motifs came from a couple of HPV16-positive patients.

The CDR3 length is 15 residues. CDR1 is SGHDT, CDR2 YYEEEE, per germline. V was clipped by 4 bases and J by 2 bases; unmatched bases: 8. Study-level results: The functional HPV-specific definition rests on just a couple of HPV16-positive patients. Non-HPV-specific T cells did not expand in tumors during treatment, whereas candidate HPV-specific clones and E7-related motifs did. HPV-responsive T-cell expansion during chemoradiotherapy was linked to improved recurrence-free survival in HPV16-positive patients.

Libraries were prepared by immunoSEQ multiplex PCR; TCRdb keeps only in-frame clonotypes and omits some of them. The table includes fewer than 1,500 clones, roughly 92% detected once. This clonotype was obtained from a human donor with HPV-associated anogenital cancer. Sequenced material: tumor tissue, taken from a patient who underwent chemoradiotherapy. The chain uses TRBV5-6 and TRBJ1-1; 7 bases fit TRBD1. In DNA form, the CDR3 reads TGTGCCAGCAGCCCCACGGGACAGAGAAACACTGAAGCTTTCTTT. This translates into CASSPTGQRNTEAFF.